The entry below gives a single T cell receptor (beta chain) sequence along with its context. Its antigen is unknown. Timing groups of about 4 and about 12 weeks for second doses were pooled. These data are taken from a study of T cell responses to AZD1222 COVID-19 vaccine. Study-wide results and caveats: In a largely white British group with more females than males, clonal diversity was possibly underestimated. Spike-wide vaccine-associated CD4 TCRs dominated at 160-218 and 743-854. Recipients of AZD1222 seropositive at baseline numbered only five or six.

The CDR3 is 11 residues long. Germline V CDR1 and CDR2: SNHLY, FYNNEI. V lost 4 bases, J lost 9 bases, and 7 bases lay in between. Sequencing used immunoSEQ multiplex PCR; TCRdb keeps in-frame clones, though not all of them. This sample yields 95,000 to 100,000 clones, of which less than 85% are seen a single time; 14% belongs to the top ten. This TCR was recovered from an adult who received the AZD1222 COVID-19 vaccine. Sample: peripheral blood, taken 28 days after the second AZD1222 dose. The rearrangement uses TRBV2 and TRBJ2-1; the D is unclear. The CDR3 DNA reads as TGTGCCAGCAGTGTGTTGGTTGAGCAGTTCTTC. It encodes CASSVLVEQFF.